This TCR beta chain was recorded in a study of technical replicates of blood from a handful of donors. Measured with immunoSEQ multiplex PCR; TCRdb has only the in-frame clones, and not every one. The repertoire includes roughly 70,000 clones, around 97% of them detected once, and over 0.2% sits in the top ten. The CDR3 loop spans 14 amino acids. V lost 2 bases to trimming and J lost 3 bases, with 8 bases between them. Per germline, CDR1 LNHNV and CDR2 YYDKDF (reference sequence). The receptor was isolated from a human donor in good health. The chain has TRBV15 and TRBJ1-5; D possibly corresponds to TRBD1 (5 bases). Input material: T cells isolated from PBMCs. The CDR3 loop reads CATSRTGPNQPQHF. In nucleotides, the CDR3 is TGTGCCACCAGCAGAACAGGCCCCAATCAGCCCCAGCATTTT.